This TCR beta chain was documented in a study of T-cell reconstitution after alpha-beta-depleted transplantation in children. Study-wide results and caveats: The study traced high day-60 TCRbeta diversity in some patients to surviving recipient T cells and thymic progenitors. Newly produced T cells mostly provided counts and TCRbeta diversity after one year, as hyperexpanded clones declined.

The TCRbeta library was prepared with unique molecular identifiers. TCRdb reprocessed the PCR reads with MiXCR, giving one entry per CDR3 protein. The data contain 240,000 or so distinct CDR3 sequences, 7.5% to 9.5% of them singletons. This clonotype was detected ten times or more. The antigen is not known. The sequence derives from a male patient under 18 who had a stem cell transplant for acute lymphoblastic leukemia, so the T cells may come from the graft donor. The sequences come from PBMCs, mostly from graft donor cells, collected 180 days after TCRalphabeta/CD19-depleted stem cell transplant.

The CDR3, as DNA: TGTGCCAGCAGCTTAAGCTTAGCCAAAAACATTCAGTACTTC. Translated: CASSLSLAKNIQYF. The chain recombines TRBV5-6 with TRBJ2-4; D not certain. Per germline, CDR1 SGHDT and CDR2 YYEEEE. The CDR3 consists of 14 residues. Trimming removed 2 bases from V and 0 bases from J, with 6 bases in between.